The 20 T cell receptor beta chains reported below all come from one sample, sequenced in a study of blood T cell repertoires in COVID-19. Assay used: immunoSEQ multiplex PCR; TCRdb lists only in-frame clones, some missing. The table lists some 260,000 clones, around 82% of them singletons. Sequences were obtained from peripheral blood. These TCRs come from a woman between 18 and 29 years old with acute or convalescent COVID-19.

This chain uses TRBV5-8 with TRBJ1-4, with D tentatively TRBD1 (6 bases). The CDR3 covers 15 residues. With 2 bases removed from V and 1 base from J, the gap between germline ends came to 9 bases. The V gene's germline CDR1 is SGHTS and CDR2 YDEGEE. For the CDR3, the DNA is TGTGCCAGCAGCTTACAGGGTCGAACTAATGAAAAACTGTTTTTT. It specifies CASSLQGRTNEKLFF. Full variable domain (remainder filled in from reference TRBV5-8 and TRBJ1-4): EAGVTQSPTHLIKTRGQQATLRCSPISGHTSVYWYQQALGLGLQFLLWYDEGEERNRGNFPPRFSGRQFPNYSSELNVNALELEDSALYLCASSLQGRTNEKLFFGSGTQLSVL.

The chain carries TRBV15 and TRBJ2-1, with TRBD2 matching 8 bases. CDR1 is LNHNV and CDR2 is YYDKDF in the germline V gene (reference sequence). The CDR3 contains 16 residues. V shed 1 base and J 0 bases; nucleotides not matched to a gene: 2. This CDR3 is CATSRAGGSSYNEQFF. The CDR3 DNA follows: TGTGCCACCAGCAGAGCGGGGGGGAGCTCCTACAATGAGCAGTTCTTC. The entire variable domain, with the rest obtained from reference TRBV15 and TRBJ2-1, is as follows: DAMVIQNPRYQVTQFGKPVTLSCSQTLNHNVMYWYQQKSSQAPKLLFHYYDKDFNNEADTPDNFQSRRPNTSFCFLDIRSPGLGDTAMYLCATSRAGGSSYNEQFFGPGTRLTVL.

This sequence joins TRBV29-1 and TRBJ1-2, with D possibly being TRBD1 (6 bases). This CDR3 has 13 residues. V was trimmed by 0 bases and J by 5 bases, leaving 10 bases between them. From germline, CDR1 is SQVTM and CDR2 ANQGSEA. CDR3 sequence reads: CSVEDGQNYGYTF. The CDR3 DNA follows: TGCAGCGTTGAAGATGGACAGAATTATGGCTACACCTTC.

A word on this clone: This same CDR3 is encoded by further DNA sequences in the sample. The rearrangement joins TRBV9 to TRBJ2-2, with D hard to call. Trimming cost V 8 bases and J 1 base, with 6 bases left between them. CDR1 is SGDLS, CDR2 YYNGEE, per germline. This CDR3 has 12 amino acids. The CDR3 sequence: CASSQNTGELFF. Written as DNA, the CDR3 is TGTGCCAGTAGCCAGAACACCGGGGAGCTGTTTTTT.

V and J are TRBV29-1 and TRBJ2-7; weak D call: TRBD1 (5 bases). V lost 4 bases, J lost 6 bases, and 13 bases lay in between. CDR3 length equals 12 residues. The germline CDR1 and CDR2 sequences are SQVTM and ANQGSEA. CDR3 amino acids: CSVGAAGREQYF. CDR3 sequence (DNA): TGCAGCGTTGGGGCCGCAGGGCGCGAGCAGTACTTC.

This clone has just a few counts. The rearrangement uses TRBV2 and TRBJ1-1; D gene ambiguous. Germline CDR1 is SNHLY and CDR2 is FYNNEI. V was pared by 9 bases and J by 1 base, with 12 bases between. This CDR3 comprises 13 residues. The CDR3 bases are TGTGCCAGTCACCTTACACAGAACACTGAAGCTTTCTTT. As protein: CASHLTQNTEAFF. The full variable domain, completed using reference TRBV2 and TRBJ1-1, is EPEVTQTPSHQVTQMGQEVILRCVPISNHLYFYWYRQILGQKVEFLVSFYNNEISEKSEIFDDQFSVERPDGSNFTLKIRSTKLEDSAMYFCASHLTQNTEAFFGQGTRLTVV.

The chain couples TRBV5-4 to TRBJ1-2; D is unresolved. Germline V gene data show CDR1 as SGHNT and CDR2 as YYREEE (reference sequence). V gave up 0 bases and J gave up 4 bases, with 10 bases separating them. The CDR3 spans 14 residues. The DNA of the CDR3 is TGTGCCAGCAGCTTGGATCTGTTGGCCTATGGCTACACCTTC. This sequence encodes CASSLDLLAYGYTF. The complete variable domain, with remaining parts taken from reference TRBV5-4 and TRBJ1-2, reads ETGVTQSPTHLIKTRGQQVTLRCSSQSGHNTVSWYQQALGQGPQFIFQYYREEENGRGNFPPRFSGLQFPNYSSELNVNALELDDSALYLCASSLDLLAYGYTFGSGTRLTVV.

The DNA for the CDR3 is TGTGCCAGTAGAGCACAGGGGAATTTTCGAGAGACCCAGTACTTC. It yields the protein CASRAQGNFRETQYF. The rearrangement links TRBV6-5 to TRBJ2-5; 7 bases map to TRBD1. V lost 9 bases, J lost 4 bases, and 14 bases stayed unmatched. Germline CDR1 MNHEY, CDR2 SVGAGI. CDR3 length: 15 residues.

The chain joins TRBV7-9 to TRBJ2-7; D perhaps matches TRBD1 (6 bases). Per germline, CDR1 SEHNR and CDR2 FQNEAQ (reference sequence). This CDR3 region has 13 residues. V lost 1 base and J lost 6, with 10 bases in between. The CDR3 nucleotides read TGTGCCAGCAGCTTAGGAGGGGGTGTCGAGCAGTACTTC. Amino acids: CASSLGGGVEQYF.

The chain carries TRBV27 and TRBJ1-6; 7 bases are a match to TRBD1. CDR3 length equals 15 residues. The V and J ends lost 6 bases and 10 bases, in that order; junction bases with no gene match: 12. CDR1 and CDR2 from the germline V gene are MNHEY and SMNVEV (reference sequence). CDR3 amino acids: CASSGLTGVKSPLHF. In nucleotides, the CDR3 is TGTGCCAGCAGCGGATTAACAGGGGTGAAATCACCCCTCCACTTT.

This clone was recorded once. The gene calls are TRBV9 and TRBJ2-7; D uncertain. The V end was cut by 1 base, the J end by 0 bases, with 11 bases between. Per the germline V gene, CDR1 is SGDLS and CDR2 is YYNGEE. The CDR3 extends over 15 amino acids. The CDR3 bases are TGTGCCAGCAGCGTATCTGCGGCTAGCTCCTACGAGCAGTACTTC. This encodes CASSVSAASSYEQYF.

The chain recombines TRBV7-9 with TRBJ2-5; 10 bases align to TRBD2. V gave up 3 bases and J gave up 1 base; unmatched junction bases: 5. The germline CDR1 and CDR2 sequences are SEHNR and FQNEAQ (reference sequence). There are 16 residues in the CDR3. The DNA of the CDR3 is TGTGCCAGCAGCTTCTCCGGGACTAGCGCCCAAGAGACCCAGTACTTC. This sequence encodes CASSFSGTSAQETQYF.

V gene TRBV5-1 combines with J gene TRBJ2-7; maybe TRBD1 (5 bases). The length of the CDR3 is 19 residues. Trimming shortened V by 4 bases and J by 0 bases, and 26 bases separated the two germline ends. Per the germline V gene, CDR1 is SGHRS and CDR2 is YFSETQ. The CDR3 region has the DNA TGCGCCAGCAGCGTTAGTAATGGTTTGACAGCGAGGAGCTCCTACGAGCAGTACTTC. Translating gives CASSVSNGLTARSSYEQYF.

The chain has TRBV5-4 and TRBJ2-5; no definite D call. Germline CDR1 and CDR2: SGHNT and YYREEE (reference sequence). CDR3 length: 14 amino acids. Trimming removed 1 base from V and 1 base from J, with 8 bases in between. Here the CDR3 DNA reads TGTGCCAGCAGCTTGTTCTCTAGCCAAGAGACCCAGTACTTC. Amino acids: CASSLFSSQETQYF.

The table lists this clone with a few counts. The gene calls are TRBV24-1 and TRBJ2-1; 8 bases fit TRBD2. CDR3 length: 11 residues. V lost 10 bases, J lost 13 bases, and 8 bases stayed unmatched. Per germline, CDR1 KGHDR and CDR2 SFDVKD. CDR3 residues: CATRAGVAQFF. The CDR3, as DNA: TGTGCCACTCGAGCGGGAGTGGCCCAGTTCTTC.

The chain is built from TRBV27 and TRBJ2-3; 12 bases are shared with TRBD1. The germline CDR1 and CDR2 sequences are MNHEY and SMNVEV (reference sequence). The junction had 5 bases not matched to a gene; V was cut back by 6 bases and J by 4 bases. The CDR3 has 15 amino acids. CDR3 loop: CASRGTGGLPDTQYF. For the CDR3, the DNA is TGTGCCAGCAGAGGGACAGGGGGCCTACCAGATACGCAGTATTTT.

The chain couples TRBV6-1 to TRBJ1-1; no definite D call. This CDR3 comprises 12 residues. From germline, CDR1 is MNHNS and CDR2 SASEGT. The V gene lost 3 bases and the J gene lost 4 bases, with 6 bases spanning the gap. This CDR3 reads CASSDGFTEAFF. The CDR3 DNA is TGTGCCAGCAGTGACGGGTTCACTGAAGCTTTCTTT.

About this clone: This sample also contains other DNA sequences that code for the same CDR3. This chain links TRBV5-1 with TRBJ2-7, with D possibly TRBD1 on 5 matching bases. The CDR3 covers 12 residues. The germline CDR1 and CDR2 sequences are SGHRS and YFSETQ. With 1 base removed from V and 5 bases from J, the gap between germline ends came to 7 bases. This CDR3 is CASSLQGNEQYF. As DNA, the CDR3 is TGCGCCAGCAGCTTGCAGGGAAACGAGCAGTACTTC. The complete variable domain, with remaining parts taken from reference TRBV5-1 and TRBJ2-7, reads KAGVTQTPRYLIKTRGQQVTLSCSPISGHRSVSWYQQTPGQGLQFLFEYFSETQRNKGNFPGRFSGRQFSNSRSEMNVSTLELGDSALYLCASSLQGNEQYFGPGTRLTVT.

The chain joins TRBV5-1 to TRBJ1-2; the match to TRBD1 covers 9 bases. The CDR3 length is 15 residues. The V gene's germline CDR1 is SGHRS and CDR2 YFSETQ. J was trimmed by 5 bases and V by 3 bases; bases with no gene match: 8. The CDR3 protein is CASSSRQGVEYGYTF. CDR3 coding DNA: TGCGCCAGCAGCTCTAGACAGGGGGTAGAGTATGGCTACACCTTC.

J is TRBJ2-3 and V is TRBV6-5, with D tentatively TRBD2 (5 bases). The V gene's germline CDR1 is MNHEY and CDR2 SVGAGI. With 0 bases removed from V and 5 bases from J, the gap between germline ends came to 12 bases. The CDR3 length is 15 residues. CDR3 region: CASSYSALAVDTQYF. CDR3 in DNA: TGTGCCAGCAGTTACTCGGCTCTAGCCGTAGATACGCAGTATTTT.